This TCR beta chain originates from a study of blood T cell repertoires in COVID-19. Study-wide background: Some COVID-19 samples were acute and others convalescent; all came from the United States, Italy and Spain. From T cells, B-cell-depleted T cells, or PBMCs came the material, which was cDNA or gDNA.

Per the study methods: Using reference gene primer amplification, nucleated cell counts were estimated. Sequenced by immunoSEQ multiplex PCR; TCRdb stores in-frame clones only, minus some. For V, J and clone size, that table is used; D and trimming come from the DNA. The table lists about 290,000 clones, approximately 80% of them singletons. The CDR3 covers 13 residues. Germline values: CDR1 MNHEY, CDR2 SVGAGI. With 6 bases clipped from V and 4 bases from J, the junction kept 4 bases outside the gene matches. This TCR was recovered from a woman aged 50 to 60 with active or convalescent COVID-19. The chain combines TRBV6-5 with TRBJ1-2; 8 bases match TRBD1. Sequencing was carried out using peripheral blood. DNA of the CDR3: TGTGCCAGCAGCTTACAGGGGGGCTATGGCTACACCTTC. Residues: CASSLQGGYGYTF.